These T cell receptor beta chains were read from a single sample in a study of blood T cells in healthy people across ages. TCRdb itself ran the 5' RACE reads through MiXCR, one entry per CDR3 protein. The sample holds about 1.8 million distinct CDR3 sequences, 49% seen once. Sequenced sample: blood. All receptors derive from a woman aged 40-49 years in good health. The CDR3 runs from the conserved cysteine through the conserved F or W. D genes are given only for firm matches. Not every row has a clone size; where given, it reads once, few, many or a size class.

TRBV12-3/TRBV12-4	-	TRBJ2-1	-	TGTGCCAGCTTCACGGACAGTCAATACAATGAGCAGTTCTTC	CASFTDSQYNEQFF
TRBV11-2	once	TRBJ2-7	-	TGTGCCAGCAGCTTAATTGACAGACCATCCTACGAGCAGTACTTC	CASSLIDRPSYEQYF
TRBV4-1	-	TRBJ2-7	-	TGCGCCAGCAGCCCCCTTTGGGACCCCGGGATGGGGTACGAGCAGTACTTC	CASSPLWDPGMGYEQYF
TRBV6-5	few	TRBJ1-2	TRBD1	TGTGCCAGCAGCCACAGGGGGGGAGGAAACTATGGCTACACCTTC	CASSHRGGGNYGYTF
TRBV28	-	TRBJ1-2	-	TGTGCCAGCAGCCCGAGTCTCTATGGCTACACCTTC	CASSPSLYGYTF
TRBV11-1	-	TRBJ2-5	-	TGTGCCAGCAGCGACCACAGGGCCCAAGGGACCCAGTACTTC	CASSDHRAQGTQYF
TRBV6-1	-	TRBJ2-3	TRBD2	TGTGCCAGCAGTGAAGGCGGTAGCGGGGGGGCCGTGTCAAATACGCAGTATTTT	CASSEGGSGGAVSNTQYF
TRBV20-1	few	TRBJ2-2	-	TGCAGTGCTAGAGTTTTGGGGACATCGAACACCGGGGAGCTGTTTTTT	CSARVLGTSNTGELFF
TRBV27	-	TRBJ2-5	-	TGTGCCGGCAGTTTGAGGGGAGAGACCCAGTACTTC	CAGSLRGETQYF
TRBV24-1	-	TRBJ2-5	-	TGTGCCACCAGTGATTTAGCGAATGAGCAGTACTTC	CATSDLANEQYF
TRBV24-1	once	TRBJ2-3	-	TGTGCCACCAGTGGGCAGACAGTTAGCACAGATACGCAGTATTTT	CATSGQTVSTDTQYF
TRBV7-2	-	TRBJ1-2	-	TGTGCCAGCTCGGGAAGGTCACAGAACTATGGCTACACCTTC	CASSGRSQNYGYTF
TRBV18	-	TRBJ2-7	TRBD2	TGTGCCAGCTCACGGGGGGGGATGACCTCTAGCGAGCAGTACTTC	CASSRGGMTSSEQYF